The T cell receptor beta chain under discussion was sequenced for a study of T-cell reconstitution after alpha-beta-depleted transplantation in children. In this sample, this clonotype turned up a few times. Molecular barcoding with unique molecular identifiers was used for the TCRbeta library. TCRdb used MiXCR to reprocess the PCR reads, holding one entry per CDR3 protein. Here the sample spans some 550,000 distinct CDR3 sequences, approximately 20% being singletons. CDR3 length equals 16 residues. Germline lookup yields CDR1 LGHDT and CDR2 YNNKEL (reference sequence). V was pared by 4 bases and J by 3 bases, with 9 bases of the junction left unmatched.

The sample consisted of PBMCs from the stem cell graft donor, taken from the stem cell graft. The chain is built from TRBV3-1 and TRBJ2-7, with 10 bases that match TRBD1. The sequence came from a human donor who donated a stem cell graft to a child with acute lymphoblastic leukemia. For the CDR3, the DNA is TGTGCCAGCAGCCCCCGGGGACAGGGGATTAGCTACGAGCAGTACTTC. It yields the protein CASSPRGQGISYEQYF.